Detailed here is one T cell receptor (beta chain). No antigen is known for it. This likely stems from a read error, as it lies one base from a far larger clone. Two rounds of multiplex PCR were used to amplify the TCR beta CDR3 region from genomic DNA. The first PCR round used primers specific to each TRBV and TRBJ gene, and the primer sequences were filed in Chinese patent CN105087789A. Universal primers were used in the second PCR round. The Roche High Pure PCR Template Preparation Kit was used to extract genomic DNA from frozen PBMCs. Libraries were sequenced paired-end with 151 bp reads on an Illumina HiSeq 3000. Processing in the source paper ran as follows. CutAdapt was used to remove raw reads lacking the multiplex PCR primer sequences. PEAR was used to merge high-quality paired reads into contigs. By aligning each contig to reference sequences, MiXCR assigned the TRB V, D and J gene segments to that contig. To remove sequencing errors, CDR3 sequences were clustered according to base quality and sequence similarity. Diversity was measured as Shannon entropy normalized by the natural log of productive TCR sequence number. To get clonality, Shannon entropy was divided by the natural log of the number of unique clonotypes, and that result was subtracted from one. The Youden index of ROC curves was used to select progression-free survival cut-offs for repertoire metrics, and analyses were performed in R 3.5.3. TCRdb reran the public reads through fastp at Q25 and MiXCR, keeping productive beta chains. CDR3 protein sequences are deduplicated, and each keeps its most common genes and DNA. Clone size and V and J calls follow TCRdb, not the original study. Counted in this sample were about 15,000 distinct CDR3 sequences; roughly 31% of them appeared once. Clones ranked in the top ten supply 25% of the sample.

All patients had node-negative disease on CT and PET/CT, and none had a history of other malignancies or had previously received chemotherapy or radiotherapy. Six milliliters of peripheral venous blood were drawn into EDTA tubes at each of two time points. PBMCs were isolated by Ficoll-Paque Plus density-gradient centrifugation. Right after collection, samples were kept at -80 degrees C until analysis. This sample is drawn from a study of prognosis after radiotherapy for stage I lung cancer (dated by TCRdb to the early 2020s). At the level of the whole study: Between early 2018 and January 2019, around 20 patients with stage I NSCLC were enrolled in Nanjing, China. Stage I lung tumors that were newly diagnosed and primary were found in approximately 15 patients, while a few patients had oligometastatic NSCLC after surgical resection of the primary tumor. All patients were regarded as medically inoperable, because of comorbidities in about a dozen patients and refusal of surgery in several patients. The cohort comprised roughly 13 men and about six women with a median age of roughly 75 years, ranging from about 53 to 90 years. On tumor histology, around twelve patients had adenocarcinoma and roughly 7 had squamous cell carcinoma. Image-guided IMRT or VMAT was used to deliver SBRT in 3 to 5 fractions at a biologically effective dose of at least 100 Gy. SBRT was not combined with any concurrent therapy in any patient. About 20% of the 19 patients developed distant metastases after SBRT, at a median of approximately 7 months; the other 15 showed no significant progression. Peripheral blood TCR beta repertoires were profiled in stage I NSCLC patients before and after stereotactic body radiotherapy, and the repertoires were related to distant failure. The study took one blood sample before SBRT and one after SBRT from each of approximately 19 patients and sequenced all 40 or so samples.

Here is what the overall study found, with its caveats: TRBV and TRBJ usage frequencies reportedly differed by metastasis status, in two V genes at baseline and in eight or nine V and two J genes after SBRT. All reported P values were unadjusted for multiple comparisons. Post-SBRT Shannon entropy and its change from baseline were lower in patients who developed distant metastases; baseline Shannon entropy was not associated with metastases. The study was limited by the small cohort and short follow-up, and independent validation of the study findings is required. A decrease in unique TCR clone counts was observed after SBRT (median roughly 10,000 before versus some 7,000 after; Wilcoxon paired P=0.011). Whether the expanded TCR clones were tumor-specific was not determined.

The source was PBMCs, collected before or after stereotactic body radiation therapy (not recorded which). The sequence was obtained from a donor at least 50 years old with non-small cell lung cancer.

Read as DNA, the sequence is TGTGCCAGCAGTAGAGAGGTTTCCACCGGGGAGCTGTTTTTT. Its coded protein is CASSREVSTGELFF. The chain is made from TRBV6-2 or TRBV6-3 and TRBJ2-2; a confident D gene designation cannot be given. From the cysteine through the phenylalanine, the CDR3 covers 14 amino acids. The read is trimmed to its CDR3 DNA, 42 bases read in frame from base 1. Relative to germline, V is 5 bases shorter and J is 4 bases shorter, with 11 bases between their ends. CDR1 and CDR2 are drawn from the germline V gene: MNHEY, SVGEGT.